This T cell receptor beta chain came from a study of cytomegalovirus exposure and HLA in healthy donors. Turning to the study itself: About 85 million unique TCRs from HLA-typed donors were held in an early release of data.

These donors, healthy bone marrow donors, were studied. These donors counted as nominally healthy when sampled, but unrecorded immune exposures were likely. The primer mix had 60 Vbeta and 13 Jbeta primers. The method was immunoSEQ multiplex PCR; TCRdb's version includes in-frame clones alone and lacks a portion of them. The sample consists of about 160,000 clones, roughly 77% of them appearing once. This CDR3 has 17 residues. Germline values: CDR1 SGHTA, CDR2 FQGTGA. The ends lost 0 bases at V and 4 bases at J; junction bases unmatched: 9. Sequencing was done on a sample of PBMCs. The TCR originated in a man aged 50-59 years in good health and CMV-seropositive. The chain uses TRBV7-3 and TRBJ1-2; 9 bases line up with TRBD1. CDR3 coding DNA: TGTGCCAGCAGCTTAACCCCGGGACAGGGAAACTCCTATGGCTACACCTTC. Encoded protein: CASSLTPGQGNSYGYTF.